The rows below give T cell receptor beta chains drawn from one sample of a study of glioma-infiltrating T cells. TCRdb reprocessed the multiplex PCR reads with MiXCR, giving one entry per CDR3 protein. The sample holds about 380,000 distinct CDR3 sequences; about 40% are singletons and the top ten take more than 10%. The sequenced material came from glioma tissue, nonneoplastic brain tissue, or PBMCs (not recorded which). The source of these receptors is a human donor with low-grade glioma or glioblastoma, undergoing nonglioma brain surgery, or in good health (not recorded which). CDR3s include the opening cysteine and the closing phenylalanine or tryptophan. D genes are given only for firm matches. Clone size is given for some rows only: seen once, a few or many times, or a class if the clone is expanded.

few | - | TRBJ2-1 | TRBV4-2 | CASSLVSWQTYNEQFF | TGTGCCAGCAGCCTAGTTAGCTGGCAGACCTACAATGAGCAGTTCTTC
- | TRBD1 | TRBJ1-2 | TRBV4-1 | CATSRQGANYGYTF | TGCGCCACCAGCAGACAGGGAGCTAACTATGGCTACACCTTC
- | TRBD1 | TRBJ1-2 | TRBV7-2 | CASSPGQGGYTF | TGTGCCAGCAGCCCCGGACAGGGAGGCTACACCTTC
many | TRBD1 | TRBJ1-1 | TRBV20-1 | CSARVRTGNTEAFF | TGCAGTGCTAGAGTAAGGACAGGGAACACTGAAGCTTTCTTT
- | - | TRBJ2-6 | TRBV6-2/TRBV6-3 | CASSYPGQTWANVLTF | TGTGCCAGCAGTTACCCAGGACAGACCTGGGCCAACGTCCTGACTTTC
- | - | TRBJ1-2 | TRBV24-1 | CATSPRGVNYGYTF | TGTGCCACCAGCCCCCGGGGGGTCAACTATGGCTACACCTTC
- | TRBD2 | TRBJ2-2 | TRBV28 | CASTTSGRHSGELFF | TGTGCCAGCACGACTAGCGGGAGACATAGCGGGGAGCTGTTTTTT
once | - | TRBJ2-7 | TRBV12-3/TRBV12-4 | CASSSGRKSYEQYF | TGTGCCAGCAGTTCTGGGCGGAAGTCCTACGAGCAGTACTTC
many | TRBD1 | TRBJ1-1 | TRBV28 | CASSPQGVTEAFF | TGTGCCAGCAGTCCTCAGGGGGTCACTGAAGCTTTCTTT
many | - | TRBJ2-1 | TRBV25-1 | CASSVTSSEQFF | TGTGCCAGCAGTGTAACTAGCAGTGAGCAGTTCTTC
few | - | TRBJ1-6 | TRBV20-1 | CSARESGGNSPLHF | TGCAGTGCTAGAGAATCAGGCGGGAATTCACCCCTCCACTTT
- | TRBD1 | TRBJ2-7 | TRBV7-7 | CASSWATGGTYEQYF | TGTGCTAGCAGCTGGGCGACAGGGGGTACCTACGAGCAGTACTTC
- | - | TRBJ1-1 | TRBV6-2/TRBV6-3 | CASRWTVRNSEAFF | TGTGCCAGCAGGTGGACAGTTCGGAACTCTGAAGCTTTCTTT
once | - | TRBJ1-5 | TRBV19 | CASSSKQGTNNQPQHF | TGTGCCAGTAGTTCGAAACAGGGCACCAACAATCAGCCCCAGCATTTT
once | TRBD2 | TRBJ2-4 | TRBV20-1 | CSAGGLAKNIQYF | TGCAGTGCTGGGGGACTAGCGAAAAACATTCAGTACTTC
- | TRBD2 | TRBJ2-7 | TRBV7-2 | CASRTIAGAGEQYF | TGTGCCAGCAGGACTATAGCGGGAGCAGGCGAGCAGTACTTC
few | - | TRBJ1-6 | TRBV20-1 | CSGMPSTHSPLHF | TGCAGTGGGATGCCCAGCACGCATTCACCCCTCCACTTT
many | - | TRBJ1-1 | TRBV4-1 | CASSQVPGRANTEAFF | TGCGCCAGCAGCCAAGTCCCTGGGCGGGCGAACACTGAAGCTTTCTTT
few | - | TRBJ2-1 | TRBV28 | CASSFVSSGVHEQFF | TGTGCCAGCAGTTTTGTATCCTCGGGAGTTCATGAGCAGTTCTTC
- | TRBD1 | TRBJ1-1 | TRBV25-1 | CASSEGGQGVFTEAFF | TGTGCCAGCAGTGAAGGGGGACAGGGGGTGTTCACTGAAGCTTTCTTT
few | - | TRBJ2-1 | TRBV14 | CASSQVWSGPPHF | TGTGCCAGCAGCCAGGTATGGAGTGGCCCCCCCCACTTC
- | TRBD1 | TRBJ1-1 | TRBV9 | CASSDPRQGSEAFF | TGTGCCAGCAGCGACCCTAGACAGGGCAGTGAAGCTTTCTTT
few | - | TRBJ1-1 | TRBV2 | CASSGAMNTEAFF | TGTGCCAGCAGCGGGGCCATGAACACTGAAGCTTTCTTT
- | - | TRBJ2-7 | TRBV20-1 | CSAWGEEEYEQYF | TGCAGTGCATGGGGAGAGGAGGAATACGAGCAGTACTTC
once | - | TRBJ2-1 | TRBV15 | CATSHDWEQFF | TGTGCCACCAGCCACGATTGGGAGCAGTTCTTC
- | - | TRBJ2-7 | TRBV27 | CASIFSRNQREQYF | TGTGCCAGCATTTTTAGCAGAAACCAAAGGGAGCAGTATTTC
many | - | TRBJ2-3 | TRBV27 | CASSLLAGRGTDTQYF | TGTGCCAGCAGTTTATTGGCGGGGCGGGGCACAGATACGCAGTATTTT
- | TRBD1 | TRBJ1-5 | TRBV19 | CASSPDRAQNQPQHF | TGTGCCAGTAGTCCGGACAGGGCGCAGAATCAGCCCCAGCATTTT
- | - | TRBJ1-5 | TRBV20-1 | CSARPIQDYPNQPQHF | TGCAGTGCTAGACCCATTCAGGACTACCCAAATCAGCCCCAGCATTTT
- | - | TRBJ2-7 | TRBV2 | CASMYGYEQYF | TGTGCCAGCATGTACGGGTACGAGCAGTACTTC
few | - | TRBJ2-7 | TRBV4-1 | CASSPLLGLGYEQYF | TGCGCCAGCAGCCCCCTTTTGGGGCTCGGGTACGAGCAGTACTTC
- | TRBD1 | TRBJ2-7 | TRBV6-5 | CASSQGQGLYLYEQYF | TGTGCCAGCAGTCAAGGACAGGGACTTTACCTATACGAGCAGTACTTC
- | - | TRBJ2-3 | TRBV2 | CARMVPDTQYF | TGTGCCAGGATGGTCCCTGATACGCAGTATTTT
- | - | TRBJ1-1 | TRBV19 | CASGINGDVGTEAFF | TGTGCCAGTGGTATTAATGGCGACGTGGGGACTGAAGCTTTCTTT
few | - | TRBJ2-2 | TRBV5-1 | CASSRDVTGELFF | TGCGCCAGCAGCCGGGACGTCACCGGGGAGCTGTTTTTT
once | - | TRBJ2-7 | TRBV28 | CASSSQGSGDYEQYF | TGTGCCAGCAGTTCACAGGGTTCAGGGGACTACGAGCAGTACTTC
once | - | TRBJ2-5 | TRBV13 | CASSFPGEQETQYF | TGTGCCAGCAGCTTCCCGGGAGAACAAGAGACCCAGTACTTC
many | TRBD1 | TRBJ2-7 | TRBV6-6 | CASSYSTGDEQYF | TGTGCCAGCAGTTACTCGACAGGGGACGAGCAGTACTTC
many | - | TRBJ1-1 | TRBV20-1 | CSALGGRMNTEAFF | TGCAGTGCACTCGGGGGCAGGATGAACACTGAAGCTTTCTTT
many | - | TRBJ1-2 | TRBV27 | CASSFRKGVGSYGYTF | TGTGCCAGCAGTTTCCGAAAGGGGGTCGGTAGCTATGGCTACACCTTC
- | TRBD2 | TRBJ2-2 | TRBV6-1 | CASSSTSGRGDTGELFF | TGTGCCAGCAGTTCGACTAGCGGGAGAGGCGACACCGGGGAGCTGTTTTTT
- | - | TRBJ1-6 | TRBV19 | CASSVTAGRSPLHF | TGTGCCAGTAGTGTGACGGCGGGGCGGTCACCCCTCCACTTT
- | - | TRBJ1-1 | TRBV19 | CASCSTGTENTEAFF | TGTGCCAGTTGTTCGACCGGGACGGAGAACACTGAAGCTTTCTTT